This TCR beta chain was sequenced for a study of cytomegalovirus exposure and HLA in healthy donors. Sequenced by immunoSEQ multiplex PCR; TCRdb stores in-frame clones only, minus some. The sample lists about 180,000 clones, 86% occurring once. Sample: PBMCs. This clonotype was obtained from a man aged 18 to 29 in good health and CMV-seropositive.

The CDR3 DNA reads TGTGCCAGCAGAAAGGGGGAGCAGTTCTTC. The encoded protein is CASRKGEQFF. The V and J genes are TRBV28 and TRBJ2-1; possibly TRBD1 for D (5 bases). Trimming left V 6 bases short and J 10 bases short, with 7 bases between. Looked up from germline, CDR1 is MDHEN and CDR2 is SYDVKM. The CDR3 is 10 amino acids.